The entry that follows covers one T cell receptor beta chain sequence. Its specific antigen is unknown. The input lacks base qualities; no much larger clone sits a single base away. These data are taken from a study of T cells after yellow fever vaccination (dated by TCRdb to the late 2010s). In terms of the full investigation: Libraries from fractions with low cell numbers were prepared with the SMART-Seq v4 Ultra Low Input RNA kit. To follow T-cell clones before and after primary and booster YFV17D yellow fever vaccination, bulk TCR alpha and beta repertoires were sequenced over time. Two healthy male donors made up the cohort, one aged 18 to 30 years and the other aged 30 to 39 years. Blood was drawn at multiple timepoints before and after primary and secondary immunization, with bulk PBMC replicates and cell subsets isolated. Overall study outcomes, separate from this receptor: A small share of clonotypes occurred in both CD4 and CD8 compartments, likely arising from convergent recombination. Computational filtering was needed because FACS-sorted repertoires could contain abundant contaminating clonotypes from the bulk population. Compared with the primary T-cell response, the secondary T-cell response was weaker but faster, peaking on day 5 rather than day 15. Most clones expanded after primary vaccination were re-detected after the booster (around 96% of CD4 and around nine tenths of CD8), suggesting broad memory maintenance. Because only a couple of donors were included in the study, the extent to which the findings can be generalized is limited.

The treatment or condition label on this specimen signifies: live attenuated yellow fever vaccine strain. At every blood-draw timepoint, two biological replicates of bulk PBMCs were collected. A standard Ficoll-Paque protocol was used to isolate PBMCs from peripheral blood. RNA was extracted with TriZol from bulk PBMCs, CD4 and CD8 fractions, and dextramer-positive and dextramer-negative fractions. TCR cDNA was synthesized by 5'RACE template switching, which introduced a universal primer site and unique molecular identifiers. cDNA synthesis was primed from both the TCR alpha and TCR beta constant segments. Library amplification involved two PCR steps, and the second step added sample barcodes and sequencing adapters. Sequencing of libraries was performed on Illumina HiSeq 2500 (2x100 bp) or NovaSeq (2x150 bp). The study's own analysis went as follows. MIGEC was used to demultiplex reads and collapse the reads into UMI consensus sequences, and MiXCR was used for V(D)J alignment. Using edgeR on replicate PBMC samples, clonotypes were called vaccine-responding if FDR was below 0.01 and the log2 fold change was above 5 up to day 15. Each bulk clonotype received a CD4 or CD8 identity based on whether the sequenced CD4 or CD8 repertoire contained that clonotype at higher abundance. The public reads were run again by TCRdb, first through fastp at Q25 and then through MiXCR, and only productive beta chains were kept. One record per CDR3 amino acid sequence lists the most common genes and DNA. TCRdb, not the authors, supplied the V and J calls. The sample profile shows about 550,000 distinct CDR3 sequences; approximately 21% of them were found once. The ten largest account for around 15% of the sample.

Relative to germline, V is 8 bases shorter and J is 5 bases shorter, with 11 bases between their ends. Taken from the germline V gene, the CDR1 and CDR2 loops are MNHEY and SVGEGT. Including cysteine and phenylalanine, the CDR3 has 12 amino acids. The retained sequence is limited to the CDR3, 36 bases, with the frame set at the first base. The sequence joins TRBV6-2 or TRBV6-3 to TRBJ2-3; no D segment can be confidently identified. Sequencing used PBMCs, obtained 15 days after the yellow fever booster vaccination. This receptor was taken from a man aged 25-45 years who received the YFV17D yellow fever vaccine. The base sequence is TGTGCCAGCGGTAAGATAGGAGATACGCAGTATTTT. It is translated as CASGKIGDTQYF.